This TCR beta chain was documented in a study of blood T cells in healthy people across ages. At the level of the study: Template-switching capture recovered about one barcoded beta molecule per two T cells. General study results and limits: Older age coincided with a roughly linear decline in TCR beta diversity per million T cells.

The authors isolated at least 6 million PBMCs per sample. In the case of this clonotype: Antigen unknown.

The V gene lost 3 bases and the J gene lost 5 bases, with 26 bases spanning the gap. Germline lookup yields CDR1 DFQATT and CDR2 SNEGSKA (reference sequence). The CDR3 totals 17 residues. Combining a sample-barcoded 5' primer with a J-beta primer mix, a second PCR ran for about 6 to 12 cycles. Per sample, CDR3-containing paired-end reads numbered at least 2.5 million. TCRdb recomputed calls from the 5' RACE reads with MiXCR, one row per CDR3 protein. Among 720,000 or so distinct CDR3 sequences, about 43% were seen once, and the ten largest hold approximately 31%. The receptor was isolated from a man older than 75 in good health. The sample was blood. This sequence joins TRBV20-1 and TRBJ2-7; D may be TRBD1 (5 bases). The CDR3 loop reads CSARDIRSLRDIHEQYF. CDR3 coding DNA: TGCAGTGCTAGGGACATCCGCTCCCTCAGGGATATCCACGAGCAGTACTTC.